These 30 T cell receptor beta chains were sequenced from one sample in a study of graft-versus-host responses after intestinal transplantation. This table comes from immunoSEQ multiplex PCR, and its TCRdb copy is limited to in-frame clones, with some not included. The data show about 88,000 clones, 91% seen once. These receptors are not linked to any known antigen. The input for sequencing was unstimulated CD4+ T cells sorted from spleen or lymph node cells, taken before transplant. The receptors derive from a human donor who was the organ donor for an intestinal transplant.

The chain carries TRBV28 and TRBJ2-7, with 7 bases that match TRBD1. Germline loops: CDR1 MDHEN, CDR2 SYDVKM. The CDR3 consists of 13 residues. The junction had 4 bases not matched to a gene; V was cut back by 2 bases and J by 6 bases. The CDR3 is CASSLPGGREQYF. The DNA for the CDR3 is TGTGCCAGCAGTTTACCAGGGGGTCGCGAGCAGTACTTC.

The rearrangement joins TRBV5-1 to TRBJ2-5, with TRBD1 matching 7 bases. Germline CDR1 and CDR2: SGHRS and YFSETQ. This CDR3 comprises 13 residues. V gave up 3 bases and J gave up 2 bases; unmatched junction bases: 1. The CDR3 loop is CASSSGQQETQYF. DNA of the CDR3: TGCGCCAGCAGCTCGGGACAGCAAGAGACCCAGTACTTC.

This chain uses TRBV6-6 with TRBJ1-4; TRBD1 matches at 10 bases. The CDR3 spans 15 residues. The junction had 7 bases not matched to a gene; V was cut back by 4 bases and J by 8 bases. Germline loops: CDR1 MNHNY, CDR2 SVGAGI (reference sequence). The CDR3 nucleotides read TGTGCCAGCAGTTTAGGACAGGGGGGGGCCGAAAAACTGTTTTTT. It specifies CASSLGQGGAEKLFF.

This clone was observed a handful of times. The gene calls are TRBV30 and TRBJ2-7; 10 bases align to TRBD2. The CDR3 is 11 amino acids. The germline V gene encodes CDR1 GTSNPN and CDR2 SVGIG (reference sequence). After removal of 2 bases from V and 11 bases from J, the junction contained 3 bases not matched to a gene. The DNA of the CDR3 is TGTGCCTGGAGTAGGCTAGCGGGAGAGTACTTC. Its protein product is CAWSRLAGEYF.

This clone has just one count. The V gene is TRBV6-5, the J gene TRBJ1-4; D not certain. CDR3 size: 14 residues. V gave up 4 bases and J gave up 0 bases, with 6 bases separating them. Germline assignment: CDR1 MNHEY and CDR2 SVGAGI. DNA for the CDR3: TGTGCCAGCAGTTTCCGTGCAACTAATGAAAAACTGTTTTTT. Amino acids: CASSFRATNEKLFF.

The rearrangement links TRBV5-1 to TRBJ2-6; D remains unclear. The V gene lost 2 bases and the J gene lost 0 bases, with 18 bases spanning the gap. The germline V gene encodes CDR1 SGHRS and CDR2 YFSETQ. This CDR3 region has 19 residues. The CDR3 spells CASSLTTSTFPSGANVLTF. The DNA for the CDR3 is TGCGCCAGCAGCTTAACGACTTCCACCTTCCCCTCTGGGGCCAACGTCCTGACTTTC.

The chain combines TRBV25-1 with TRBJ2-1; 14 bases fit TRBD2. This CDR3 spans 16 amino acids. V trimming: 3 bases; J trimming: 6 bases; junction bases outside the gene matches: 4. Germline assignment: CDR1 MGHDK and CDR2 SYGVNS. For the CDR3, the DNA is TGTGCCAGCAGTGAGACTAGCGGGAGGGCGGTCAATGAGCAGTTCTTC. As protein: CASSETSGRAVNEQFF.

The chain carries TRBV7-3 and TRBJ2-2; perhaps TRBD2 as D (6 bases). V lost 5 bases, J lost 0 bases, and 10 bases lay in between. CDR1 and CDR2 from the germline V gene are SGHTA and FQGTGA. The CDR3 is made up of 15 amino acids. In nucleotides, the CDR3 is TGTGCCAGCAGCGAGACTAGGTCGAACACCGGGGAGCTGTTTTTT. Protein: CASSETRSNTGELFF.

The chain recombines TRBV7-2 with TRBJ1-2, with a tentative D call TRBD1 (5 bases). V was pared by 5 bases and J by 3 bases, with 16 bases between. The CDR3 spans 15 residues. Per the germline V gene, CDR1 is SGHTA and CDR2 is FQGNSA. In nucleotides, the CDR3 is TGTGCCAGCAGCCGAGAGTCGACAGCCTACTATGGCTACACCTTC. This encodes CASSRESTAYYGYTF.

This clone was counted a single time. In the same sample, other DNA sequences code for this CDR3. This chain connects TRBV28 to TRBJ2-7, with 10 positions matching TRBD1. The CDR3 contains 15 residues. V lost 4 bases to trimming and J lost 2 bases; unmatched junction nucleotides: 5. Germline assignment: CDR1 MDHEN and CDR2 SYDVKM. The CDR3 protein is CASSSAGTGAYEQYF. DNA of the CDR3: TGTGCCAGCAGTTCCGCCGGGACAGGGGCCTACGAGCAGTACTTC.

This clone appeared once. The rearrangement links TRBV2 to TRBJ2-5, with 13 bases matching TRBD2. With V trimmed by 4 bases and J by 4 bases, 6 bases remained unmatched. CDR1 is SNHLY and CDR2 is FYNNEI in the germline V gene. CDR3 length equals 16 residues. The CDR3 spells CASSVRTSGGAETQYF. The CDR3 nucleotides read TGTGCCAGCAGTGTAAGGACTAGCGGGGGTGCAGAGACCCAGTACTTC. The full variable domain, in which reference TRBV2 and TRBJ2-5 provide the parts outside the CDR3, is EPEVTQTPSHQVTQMGQEVILRCVPISNHLYFYWYRQILGQKVEFLVSFYNNEISEKSEIFDDQFSVERPDGSNFTLKIRSTKLEDSAMYFCASSVRTSGGAETQYFGPGTRLLVL.

J is TRBJ1-3 and V is TRBV5-4; tentatively, D is TRBD1 (5 bases). Germline CDR1 reads SGHNT; CDR2 reads YYREEE (reference sequence). The length of the CDR3 is 15 residues. V was clipped by 10 bases and J by 0 bases, with 17 bases between them. The CDR3 nucleotides are TGTGCCTGGGCGGACGGGGGATACTCTGGAAACACCATATATTTT. It specifies CAWADGGYSGNTIYF.

In its sample, this clone was seen once. The chain carries TRBV6-1 and TRBJ2-6; 7 bases line up with TRBD1. V lost 5 bases to trimming and J lost 0 bases; unmatched junction nucleotides: 1. Per the germline V gene, CDR1 is MNHNS and CDR2 is SASEGT. The CDR3 consists of 15 residues. The chain's CDR3 is CASSWTGSGANVLTF. The CDR3 DNA reads as TGTGCCAGCAGTTGGACAGGCTCTGGGGCCAACGTCCTGACTTTC.

The chain couples TRBV6-5 to TRBJ2-1, with TRBD2 identical over 12 bases. There are 14 residues in the CDR3. V lost 6 bases and J lost 9; bases outside the gene matches: 6. Germline assignment: CDR1 MNHEY and CDR2 SVGAGI. The CDR3 protein is CASRTTSGSSEQFF. The CDR3 nucleotides read TGTGCCAGCAGGACGACTAGCGGGAGTAGTGAGCAGTTCTTC.

CDR3 nucleotides: TGTGCCAGCAGTCGCCGACAGTCTAGCGAAAAAATCTACGAGCAGTACTTC. Its translation: CASSRRQSSEKIYEQYF. The chain is built from TRBV27 and TRBJ2-7; D possibly corresponds to TRBD2 (6 bases). V gave up 5 bases and J gave up 3 bases, with 23 bases separating them. The CDR3 contains 17 residues. Germline V gives CDR1 MNHEY, CDR2 SMNVEV (reference sequence).

The chain uses TRBV10-2 and TRBJ2-1; D perhaps matches TRBD2 (5 bases). V lost 6 bases, J lost 3 bases, and 6 bases lay in between. The germline CDR1 and CDR2 sequences are WSHSY and SAAADI. This CDR3 is built from 12 residues. In DNA, the CDR3 is TGCGCCAGCAGCCGGGACTACAATGAGCAGTTCTTC. Protein: CASSRDYNEQFF.

This rearrangement joins TRBV7-3 to TRBJ2-1; D might be TRBD1 (5 bases). Trimming took off 5 bases at V and 13 bases at J, with 18 bases between the two ends. The CDR3 loop spans 13 amino acids. Germline V CDR1 and CDR2: SGHTA, FQGTGA. This CDR3 is CASSPRAQGSQFF. The CDR3 bases are TGTGCCAGCAGCCCGCGAGCCCAGGGAAGTCAGTTCTTC.

The V call is TRBV10-3, the J call TRBJ1-4; TRBD1 matches 9 bases. Trimming at V came to 6 bases and at J to 1 base, leaving 12 bases not matched to a gene. Germline lookup yields CDR1 ENHRY and CDR2 SYGVKD. The CDR3 spans 18 residues. CDR3 region: CAISPGQGVVGTNEKLFF. CDR3 sequence (DNA): TGTGCCATCAGCCCGGGACAGGGCGTAGTCGGAACTAATGAAAAACTGTTTTTT.

This clone has a single count. The chain couples TRBV19 to TRBJ1-6; D call uncertain. Per germline, CDR1 LNHDA and CDR2 SQIVND (reference sequence). The CDR3 is 14 amino acids. V was trimmed by 3 bases and J by 8 bases, leaving 11 bases between them. In DNA form, the CDR3 reads TGTGCCAGTAGTATGTTCGGGAGGGATTCACCCCTCCACTTT. As protein: CASSMFGRDSPLHF. The complete variable domain, with remaining parts taken from reference TRBV19 and TRBJ1-6, reads DGGITQSPKYLFRKEGQNVTLSCEQNLNHDAMYWYRQDPGQGLRLIYYSQIVNDFQKGDIAEGYSVSREKKESFPLTVTSAQKNPTAFYLCASSMFGRDSPLHFGNGTRLTVT.

The CDR3 here is CASSTGQGQPQHF. CDR3 DNA: TGTGCCAGTAGTACGGGGCAGGGGCAGCCCCAGCATTTT. The chain joins TRBV19 to TRBJ1-5, with a weak D call TRBD1 (6 bases). Deletions cut 4 bases from V and 7 bases from J, with 11 bases between. Germline-derived CDR1 and CDR2 are LNHDA and SQIVND (reference sequence). This CDR3 has 13 residues.

The rearrangement uses TRBV11-3 and TRBJ1-1; a possible D gene is TRBD1 (5 bases). The germline V gene has CDR1 SGHNT and CDR2 YENEEA. The CDR3 totals 11 residues. The V end lost 4 bases, the J end lost 8 bases, and 8 bases lay between the germline ends. CDR3 residues: CASSSGGEAFF. For the CDR3, the DNA is TGTGCCAGCAGCTCCGGGGGGGAAGCTTTCTTT.

The CDR3 protein is CASSYSRLAQETQYF. The CDR3 coding sequence is TGTGCCAGCAGTTACTCGAGGCTAGCCCAAGAGACCCAGTACTTC. The chain combines TRBV6-6 with TRBJ2-5; D might be TRBD2 (5 bases). Germline V CDR1 and CDR2: MNHNY, SVGAGI (reference sequence). Trimming pared 0 bases from V and 1 base from J, leaving 9 bases between. This CDR3 region has 15 residues.

This clone was observed once. V gene TRBV6-1 combines with J gene TRBJ1-2; no clear D gene. Trimming left V 4 bases short and J 2 bases short, with 11 bases between. The germline CDR1 and CDR2 sequences are MNHNS and SASEGT. The CDR3 totals 14 residues. The CDR3 DNA reads as TGTGCCAGCAGTGCGTCCTACCACAACTATGGCTACACCTTC. It codes for CASSASYHNYGYTF.

J is TRBJ2-7 and V is TRBV11-3, with TRBD1 matching 11 bases. The V gene's germline CDR1 is SGHNT and CDR2 YENEEA. J lost 0 bases, V lost 5 bases, and 6 bases had no gene match. This CDR3 is built from 16 residues. CDR3 sequence (DNA): TGTGCCAGCAGCCCAGGACAGGGGGCTCACTCCTACGAGCAGTACTTC. It encodes CASSPGQGAHSYEQYF.

The CDR3 is CAISRKIAGGRTDTQYF. In nucleotides, the CDR3 is TGTGCCATCAGCAGAAAAATAGCGGGGGGCCGCACAGATACGCAGTATTTT. The chain combines TRBV10-3 with TRBJ2-3; 10 bases line up with TRBD2. Germline CDR1 and CDR2: ENHRY and SYGVKD. The V segment lost 6 bases and the J segment 1 base; nucleotides outside the gene matches: 10. The CDR3 has 17 residues.

DNA of the CDR3: TGCGCCAGCAGCTTGGGACAGGTCGGGGAAAAACTGTTTTTT. The encoded protein is CASSLGQVGEKLFF. The chain employs TRBV5-1 and TRBJ1-4; TRBD1 might be the D (6 bases). Germline V gene data show CDR1 as SGHRS and CDR2 as YFSETQ. CDR3 length: 14 amino acids. V was cut by 0 bases and J by 8 bases, with 11 bases left in between. The whole variable domain, remainder taken from reference TRBV5-1 and TRBJ1-4, is KAGVTQTPRYLIKTRGQQVTLSCSPISGHRSVSWYQQTPGQGLQFLFEYFSETQRNKGNFPGRFSGRQFSNSRSEMNVSTLELGDSALYLCASSLGQVGEKLFFGSGTQLSVL.

V and J are TRBV5-1 and TRBJ2-3; D perhaps matches TRBD1 (5 bases). The V end lost 4 bases, the J end lost 1 base, and 7 bases lay between the germline ends. CDR3 length: 13 amino acids. The germline CDR1 and CDR2 sequences are SGHRS and YFSETQ. This CDR3 reads CASSRQRTDTQYF. CDR3 DNA: TGCGCCAGCAGCCGACAGCGCACAGATACGCAGTATTTT.

This CDR3 reads CASSLLAGGLNNSPLHF. The CDR3 DNA follows: TGTGCCAGCAGCTTGTTGGCAGGGGGCTTGAATAATTCACCCCTCCACTTT. The chain is built from TRBV5-6 and TRBJ1-6; 8 nucleotides agree with TRBD1. Germline assignment: CDR1 SGHDT and CDR2 YYEEEE. The CDR3 loop spans 17 amino acids. Trimming at V came to 1 base and at J to 5 bases, leaving 8 bases not matched to a gene.

The chain recombines TRBV18 with TRBJ2-5, with 7 bases aligning to TRBD1. CDR1 is KGHSH, CDR2 LQKENI, per germline. The CDR3 consists of 15 residues. The trim removed 1 base at V and 2 bases at J, leaving 4 bases unmatched. CDR3 sequence reads: CASSPLGTAQETQYF. The CDR3 bases are TGTGCCAGCTCACCACTGGGGACAGCTCAAGAGACCCAGTACTTC. The complete variable domain, with remaining parts taken from reference TRBV18 and TRBJ2-5, reads NAGVMQNPRHLVRRRGQEARLRCSPMKGHSHVYWYRQLPEEGLKFMVYLQKENIIDESGMPKERFSAEFPKEGPSILRIQQVVRGDSAAYFCASSPLGTAQETQYFGPGTRLLVL.

The V call is TRBV15, the J call TRBJ2-7; 8 positions match TRBD1. This CDR3 has 16 residues. From germline, CDR1 is LNHNV and CDR2 YYDKDF (reference sequence). Trimming took 0 bases from V and 2 from J; bases not matched to a gene: 6. CDR3 DNA: TGTGCCACCAGCAGAGATTGGGACAGGATCCCCTACGAGCAGTACTTC. This translates into CATSRDWDRIPYEQYF.